The source of this T cell receptor beta chain is a study of breast tumors, draining lymph nodes, adjacent tissues. Samples came from axillary lymph nodes draining the breast cancer. CDR3 length equals 14 residues. The ends lost 5 bases at V and 2 bases at J; junction bases unmatched: 5. The germline gives CDR1 MNHEY, CDR2 SMNVEV (reference sequence). This clonotype has ten or more counts. TCRdb reprocessed the multiplex PCR reads with MiXCR, giving one entry per CDR3 protein. The table shows under 150,000 distinct CDR3 sequences, with 15% to 20% occurring only once. This TCR was recovered from a female donor with breast cancer. Some clones in this sample may be carry-over from other donors' samples. The chain links TRBV27 to TRBJ2-7; TRBD2 matches at 8 bases. Sequenced input: axillary lymph node tissue. The CDR3 nucleotides read TGTGCCAGCAGTCCCGGACTAGCCGCCTACGAGCAGTACTTC. This sequence encodes CASSPGLAAYEQYF.